These 3 T cell receptor beta chains were sequenced from one sample in a study of T cells after yellow fever vaccination. TCRdb analysed the 5' RACE reads with MiXCR anew, one entry per CDR3 protein. Altogether 95,000 to 150,000 distinct CDR3 sequences are present, over 8% being singletons, with the ten largest covering about two fifths. The sample was CD8+ T cells sorted from PBMCs, taken on the day of the yellow fever booster vaccination. Receptor source: a young man who received the YFV17D yellow fever vaccine.

The rearrangement links TRBV4-1 to TRBJ1-4, with TRBD1 as a possible D gene (5 bases). CDR3 size: 15 residues. In germline, CDR1 is MGHRA, CDR2 YSYEKL. V lost 7 bases and J lost 8, with 20 bases in between. CDR3 in amino acids: CASTFRMGVREKLFF. The CDR3 DNA sequence: TGCGCCAGCACCTTCCGGATGGGGGTTAGGGAAAAACTGTTTTTT.

This chain connects TRBV5-4 to TRBJ2-7; possible D gene TRBD1, 6 bases. V was trimmed by 0 bases and J by 2 bases, leaving 9 bases between them. Germline V CDR1 and CDR2: SGHNT, YYREEE (reference sequence). There are 14 residues in the CDR3. CDR3 region: CASSLADRTYEQYF. The CDR3 DNA follows: TGTGCCAGCAGCTTGGCGGACAGAACCTACGAGCAGTACTTC.

The sample holds many counts of this clonotype. The chain recombines TRBV29-1 with TRBJ2-1; tentatively, D is TRBD2 (5 bases). CDR3 size: 14 residues. Germline loops: CDR1 SQVTM, CDR2 ANQGSEA. Between the trimmed V and J ends, which lost 7 bases and 5 bases, there was a span of 18 bases. CDR3 coding DNA: TGCAGCGGCGTCGGGGTCCCCGGACACAATGAGCAGTTCTTC. This encodes CSGVGVPGHNEQFF.